This entry features one T cell receptor (beta chain) sequence. The antigen remains undetermined. V dropped 4 bases and J dropped 1; count of bases not matched to a gene: 9. The CDR3 sequence is 16 residues long. Per the germline V gene, CDR1 is MNHEY and CDR2 is SVGAGI. The data were obtained in a study of T cell responses to AZD1222 COVID-19 vaccine. Study conclusions and caveats: Only six people who got AZD1222 tested seropositive at baseline. Repertoires were sampled only after the peak T cell response. The study found Spike-specific TCR breadth and depth rose after two AZD1222 doses. Nearly half of unique spike-specific TCRs reportedly avoided B.1.351 and B.1.1.7 mutated regions.

Data came from immunoSEQ multiplex PCR; TCRdb stores just in-frame clones and leaves some out. This repertoire shows 180,000 or so clones, over 85% found once; its top ten account for more than 0.8%. V gene TRBV6-5 combines with J gene TRBJ1-2, with 7 bases that match TRBD1. This clonotype was sampled from an adult who received the AZD1222 COVID-19 vaccine. The material sequenced was peripheral blood, taken 28 days after the second AZD1222 dose. The CDR3 sequence: CASSFNRGTDNYGYTF. The CDR3 region has the DNA TGTGCCAGCAGTTTCAACCGGGGGACAGATAACTATGGCTACACCTTC.